This is a list of T cell receptor beta chains from one sample in a study of vaccination and CD4 T cells after COVID-19. TCRdb recomputed calls from the PCR reads with MiXCR, one row per CDR3 protein. The sample lists about 17,000 distinct CDR3 sequences; around 40% were seen once. Their antigen targets remain unknown. Sequencing input: CD4+ T cells from blood, cultured in vitro. The source is a human donor who had recovered from COVID-19. CDR3s include the opening cysteine and the closing phenylalanine or tryptophan. D genes are given only for firm matches. A clone size is listed for some rows: how often the clone was seen (once, few, many), or a class if it is expanded.

clone_size: .
v_call: TRBV7-6
d_call: TRBD1
j_call: TRBJ1-1
cdr3_nt: TGTGCCAGCAGACGTGGGACAGGGAGGGAGAACACTGAAGCTTTCTTT
cdr3_aa: CASRRGTGRENTEAFF

clone_size: .
v_call: TRBV12-3/TRBV12-4
d_call: TRBD2
j_call: TRBJ2-3
cdr3_nt: TGTGCCAGCAGTTATACTAGCGGGAGGGCGGTAGATACGCAGTATTTT
cdr3_aa: CASSYTSGRAVDTQYF

clone_size: few
v_call: TRBV28
d_call: .
j_call: TRBJ2-7
cdr3_nt: TGTGCCAGCACTTTGGGTTACGAGCAGTACTTC
cdr3_aa: CASTLGYEQYF

clone_size: few
v_call: TRBV7-3
d_call: .
j_call: TRBJ2-5
cdr3_nt: TGTGCCAGCAGCCCCGGTGGGGGAGAGACCCAGTACTTC
cdr3_aa: CASSPGGGETQYF

clone_size: few
v_call: TRBV7-9
d_call: .
j_call: TRBJ2-3
cdr3_nt: TGTGCCAGCAGCCCCGGACTGGAACAAGATACGCAGTATTTT
cdr3_aa: CASSPGLEQDTQYF

clone_size: once
v_call: TRBV6-2/TRBV6-3
d_call: .
j_call: TRBJ2-1
cdr3_nt: TGTGCCAGCAGTTACCTTAAAAACAATGAGCAGTTCTTC
cdr3_aa: CASSYLKNNEQFF

clone_size: .
v_call: TRBV2
d_call: .
j_call: TRBJ2-6
cdr3_nt: TGTGCCAGCGAAAACAGGATAAGGGCCAACGTCCTGACTTTC
cdr3_aa: CASENRIRANVLTF

clone_size: few
v_call: TRBV6-4
d_call: .
j_call: TRBJ2-2
cdr3_nt: TGTGCCAGCAGTGACTCTGCCACCGGGGAGCTGTTTTTT
cdr3_aa: CASSDSATGELFF

clone_size: few
v_call: TRBV20-1
d_call: .
j_call: TRBJ1-1
cdr3_nt: TGCAGTGCTAGAGATCCCTCTGAAGCTTTCTTT
cdr3_aa: CSARDPSEAFF

clone_size: .
v_call: TRBV19
d_call: TRBD2
j_call: TRBJ2-1
cdr3_nt: TGTGCCAGTAGTATAGATTACAGACTAGCTACCTACAATGAGCAGTTCTTC
cdr3_aa: CASSIDYRLATYNEQFF

clone_size: few
v_call: TRBV20-1
d_call: .
j_call: TRBJ1-1
cdr3_nt: TGCAGTGCTAGAGCGGCAGGGAGGAACACTGAAGCTTTCTTT
cdr3_aa: CSARAAGRNTEAFF

clone_size: .
v_call: TRBV7-3
d_call: TRBD1
j_call: TRBJ2-1
cdr3_nt: TGTGCCAGCAGCTTAACGGGGACAGAAATGGGTGAGCAGTTTTTC
cdr3_aa: CASSLTGTEMGEQFF

clone_size: .
v_call: TRBV20-1
d_call: TRBD2
j_call: TRBJ2-1
cdr3_nt: TGCAGTGCTAGAGATCCGGGCGGGAGCTCCTACAATGAGCAGTTCTTC
cdr3_aa: CSARDPGGSSYNEQFF

clone_size: .
v_call: TRBV5-4
d_call: .
j_call: TRBJ1-2
cdr3_nt: TGTGCCAGCAGCTCACCGGGAGATGGAGGTAATGGCTACACCTTC
cdr3_aa: CASSSPGDGGNGYTF

clone_size: .
v_call: TRBV2
d_call: .
j_call: TRBJ2-2
cdr3_nt: TGTGCCAGCAGTAGGATAGCGCAAGCGAACACCGGGGAGCTGTTTTTT
cdr3_aa: CASSRIAQANTGELFF

clone_size: few
v_call: TRBV7-6
d_call: .
j_call: TRBJ2-3
cdr3_nt: TGTGCCAGCAGCTTATTCAGGGGGGCTAGCACAGATACGCAGTATTTT
cdr3_aa: CASSLFRGASTDTQYF

clone_size: .
v_call: TRBV7-6
d_call: .
j_call: TRBJ1-2
cdr3_nt: TGTGCCAGCAGCTTAGAAAGACCGGGGACCAATCGCTATGGCTACACCTTC
cdr3_aa: CASSLERPGTNRYGYTF

clone_size: .
v_call: TRBV5-1
d_call: .
j_call: TRBJ1-1
cdr3_nt: TGCGCCAGCAGTCCAGGTTTAGACACTGAAGCTTTCTTT
cdr3_aa: CASSPGLDTEAFF

clone_size: few
v_call: TRBV20-1
d_call: TRBD2
j_call: TRBJ2-2
cdr3_nt: TGCAGTGCCGGACTAGCGGGAGTCGGCGGGGAGCTGTTTTTT
cdr3_aa: CSAGLAGVGGELFF

clone_size: few
v_call: TRBV7-6
d_call: .
j_call: TRBJ2-3
cdr3_nt: TGTGCCAGCAGCACACCGCCAAGCACAGATACGCAGTATTTT
cdr3_aa: CASSTPPSTDTQYF

clone_size: few
v_call: TRBV20-1
d_call: .
j_call: TRBJ1-5
cdr3_nt: TGCAGTGCCGACTCGGACGGCAATCAGCCCCAGCATTTT
cdr3_aa: CSADSDGNQPQHF

clone_size: few
v_call: TRBV7-9
d_call: TRBD2
j_call: TRBJ2-1
cdr3_nt: TGTGCCAGCAACACCTTTAGCGGGACGATCTACAATGAGCAGTTCTTC
cdr3_aa: CASNTFSGTIYNEQFF

clone_size: few
v_call: TRBV27
d_call: TRBD1
j_call: TRBJ1-4
cdr3_nt: TGTGCCAGCAGTAGACAGGACAGGGAAAATGAAAAACTGTTTTTT
cdr3_aa: CASSRQDRENEKLFF

clone_size: .
v_call: TRBV11-2
d_call: .
j_call: TRBJ2-7
cdr3_nt: TGTGCCAGCAGCCCCACCACAGCCGCCGAGCAGTACTTC
cdr3_aa: CASSPTTAAEQYF

clone_size: .
v_call: TRBV3-1
d_call: TRBD1
j_call: TRBJ2-3
cdr3_nt: TGTGCCAGCAGCTCGGGACAGACCACAGATACGCAGTATTTT
cdr3_aa: CASSSGQTTDTQYF

clone_size: .
v_call: TRBV29-1
d_call: .
j_call: TRBJ2-1
cdr3_nt: TGCAGCGTCAAACGCGAGGCCCTGCGAAATGAGCAGTTCTTC
cdr3_aa: CSVKREALRNEQFF

clone_size: few
v_call: TRBV11-2
d_call: .
j_call: TRBJ1-2
cdr3_nt: TGTGCCAGCAGCTTAGAGGGAGACTACACCTTC
cdr3_aa: CASSLEGDYTF

clone_size: few
v_call: TRBV6-1
d_call: TRBD2
j_call: TRBJ2-1
cdr3_nt: TGTGCCAGCAGGCCCGCTAGCGGGAGGGCCAAGGAGCAGTTCTTC
cdr3_aa: CASRPASGRAKEQFF

clone_size: .
v_call: TRBV3-1
d_call: TRBD2
j_call: TRBJ2-1
cdr3_nt: TGTGCCAGCAGCACCCGGACTAGCGGGAGCATCAACAATGAGCAGTTCTTC
cdr3_aa: CASSTRTSGSINNEQFF

clone_size: .
v_call: TRBV18
d_call: TRBD2
j_call: TRBJ2-1
cdr3_nt: TGTGCCAGCTCACCTAGACTAGCGGGTGACAATGAGCAGTTCTTC
cdr3_aa: CASSPRLAGDNEQFF

clone_size: .
v_call: TRBV12-3/TRBV12-4
d_call: TRBD2
j_call: TRBJ2-1
cdr3_nt: TGTGCCAGCAGTTTAATTCTGGTAGCGGGAGAGGGAGGGAATGAGCAGTTCTTC
cdr3_aa: CASSLILVAGEGGNEQFF

clone_size: few
v_call: TRBV25-1
d_call: .
j_call: TRBJ1-1
cdr3_nt: TGTGCCAGCAGCCCCAGGCCACTTGTGGCTTTCTTT
cdr3_aa: CASSPRPLVAFF

clone_size: .
v_call: TRBV20-1
d_call: .
j_call: TRBJ2-3
cdr3_nt: TGCAGTGCTAGAGGCCATTTGGGGAGGGACAAATCAGATACGCAGTATTTT
cdr3_aa: CSARGHLGRDKSDTQYF

clone_size: .
v_call: TRBV27
d_call: TRBD2
j_call: TRBJ2-7
cdr3_nt: TGTGCCAGCAGTTCACTAGCGGGGGAATCCTACGAGCAGTACTTC
cdr3_aa: CASSSLAGESYEQYF

clone_size: few
v_call: TRBV20-1
d_call: TRBD2
j_call: TRBJ2-3
cdr3_nt: TGCAGTGCTAGAACTAGCGGGACCACAGATACGCAGTATTTT
cdr3_aa: CSARTSGTTDTQYF

clone_size: .
v_call: TRBV15
d_call: TRBD1
j_call: TRBJ2-7
cdr3_nt: TGTGCCACCAGCCGAGGACAGGCTGGCTCCTACGAGCAGTACTTC
cdr3_aa: CATSRGQAGSYEQYF

clone_size: .
v_call: TRBV28
d_call: .
j_call: TRBJ1-5
cdr3_nt: TGTGCCAGCAGTCCCCGGGGGAGGGGACCTTATCAGCCCCAGCATTTT
cdr3_aa: CASSPRGRGPYQPQHF

clone_size: .
v_call: TRBV20-1
d_call: .
j_call: TRBJ1-1
cdr3_nt: TGCAGTCTCATAGTTCCCGGCAGTGGCACTGAAGCTTTCTTT
cdr3_aa: CSLIVPGSGTEAFF

clone_size: .
v_call: TRBV19
d_call: .
j_call: TRBJ1-1
cdr3_nt: TGTGCCAGTAGCCGTTATACAGGGACTGAAGCTTTCTTT
cdr3_aa: CASSRYTGTEAFF

clone_size: .
v_call: TRBV6-2/TRBV6-3
d_call: TRBD2
j_call: TRBJ2-2
cdr3_nt: TGTGCCAGCAATCGGGAGGCGAGTGTCGCCGGGGAGCTGTTTTTT
cdr3_aa: CASNREASVAGELFF

clone_size: .
v_call: TRBV30
d_call: .
j_call: TRBJ1-6
cdr3_nt: TGTGCCTGGAGTGGCGACGAAACTAGCAATTCACCCCTCCACTTT
cdr3_aa: CAWSGDETSNSPLHF

clone_size: medium-sized
v_call: TRBV10-2
d_call: .
j_call: TRBJ1-1
cdr3_nt: TGCGCCAGCAGTGAACGGTACTCAAACACTGAAGCTTTCTTT
cdr3_aa: CASSERYSNTEAFF

clone_size: .
v_call: TRBV7-3
d_call: TRBD2
j_call: TRBJ2-5
cdr3_nt: TGTGCCAGCAGCCCAGTAGCGGGAGAGGCCTTGGAGACCCAGTACTTC
cdr3_aa: CASSPVAGEALETQYF

clone_size: .
v_call: TRBV7-3
d_call: .
j_call: TRBJ2-2
cdr3_nt: TGTGCCAGCAGCTTAAATGTGGTTGCCGGGGAGCTGTTTTTT
cdr3_aa: CASSLNVVAGELFF

clone_size: once
v_call: TRBV6-1
d_call: .
j_call: TRBJ2-7
cdr3_nt: TGTGCCAGCAACCCCTATAATGCGAGGGGAGACTACGAGCAGTACTTC
cdr3_aa: CASNPYNARGDYEQYF

clone_size: .
v_call: TRBV4-3
d_call: .
j_call: TRBJ1-2
cdr3_nt: TGCGCCAGCAGCCCGAAAGATTATTCGGTCATGGGGGAGTATGGCTACACCTTC
cdr3_aa: CASSPKDYSVMGEYGYTF

clone_size: .
v_call: TRBV20-1
d_call: TRBD2
j_call: TRBJ2-1
cdr3_nt: TGCAGTGCTAGAGAAAGCGGGAGTATATACAATGAGCAGTTCTTC
cdr3_aa: CSARESGSIYNEQFF

clone_size: .
v_call: TRBV27
d_call: .
j_call: TRBJ1-3
cdr3_nt: TGTGCCAGCAGTCCTTGGGGCTCTGGAAACACCATATATTTT
cdr3_aa: CASSPWGSGNTIYF

clone_size: .
v_call: TRBV29-1
d_call: TRBD2
j_call: TRBJ2-1
cdr3_nt: TGCAGCGCCCCCGATCTCGGGAGGGACAATGAGCAGTTCTTC
cdr3_aa: CSAPDLGRDNEQFF

clone_size: few
v_call: TRBV20-1
d_call: .
j_call: TRBJ1-1
cdr3_nt: TGCAGTGGAGATCTCAGACCCAACACTGAAGCTTTCTTT
cdr3_aa: CSGDLRPNTEAFF

clone_size: .
v_call: TRBV28
d_call: .
j_call: TRBJ2-2
cdr3_nt: TGTGCCAGCAGTCCCATATACGGGCTCAGGGCGGGGACCGGGGAGCTGTTTTTT
cdr3_aa: CASSPIYGLRAGTGELFF

clone_size: few
v_call: TRBV20-1
d_call: TRBD2
j_call: TRBJ2-4
cdr3_nt: TGCAGTGCTAGAGATCCCCTGGGGGGGAGCAAAAACATTCAGTACTTC
cdr3_aa: CSARDPLGGSKNIQYF